The 4 T cell receptor beta chains below all came from one sample that was sequenced in a study of post-analysis software for immune sequencing data. Researchers reported that TCR beta cDNA libraries carried unique molecular identifiers. TCRdb reprocessed the PCR reads with MiXCR, giving one entry per CDR3 protein. The data contain over 700,000 distinct CDR3 sequences, roughly 30% of them singletons. What these receptors recognize is not known. Findings and limits, study-wide: The five TRBV segments detected at higher frequency in patients than in controls included TRBV5-6, TRBV5-1 and TRBV20-1.

Sequencing was performed on blood. These receptors were collected from a girl between 5 and 17 years old with multiple sclerosis.

This clonotype has only a few counts. V is TRBV12-3 or TRBV12-4 and J is TRBJ2-1, with D maybe TRBD1 (5 bases). This CDR3 has 13 amino acids. Trimming took off 6 bases at V and 6 bases at J, with 12 bases between the two ends. The CDR3 loop reads CASRTLRGNEQFF. CDR3 coding DNA: TGTGCCAGCAGGACACTTAGGGGCAATGAGCAGTTCTTC.

Turning to this clonotype: An end of the junction does not agree with germline; a read error may underlie this. The rearrangement links TRBV6-6 to TRBJ2-3; D may match TRBD1 or TRBD2 (5 bases each). Germline CDR1 MNHNY, CDR2 SVGAGI (reference sequence). The CDR3 covers 12 residues. This CDR3 reads CVSSPGADTQYF. The CDR3 DNA reads TGTGTCAGCAGCCCCGGGGCCGATACGCAGTATTTT.

This clonotype was counted only a few times. The chain links TRBV4-3 to TRBJ1-2; D is possibly TRBD1 (5 bases). Trimming removed 3 bases from V and 6 bases from J, with 11 bases in between. CDR3 length equals 13 residues. Germline CDR1 LGHNA, CDR2 YSLEER. Here the CDR3 reads CASSQDTRHGYTF. In DNA form, the CDR3 reads TGCGCCAGCAGCCAGGACACCAGGCATGGCTACACCTTC.

In its sample, this clonotype was seen a few times. This chain uses TRBV20-1 with TRBJ1-1; D remains unclear. CDR1 DFQATT and CDR2 SNEGSKA come from the germline V gene (reference sequence). V dropped 2 bases and J dropped 6 bases, with 10 bases sitting between them. The CDR3 consists of 12 residues. The CDR3 sequence is CSARSGSAEAFF. In nucleotides, the CDR3 is TGCAGTGCTAGATCCGGGTCGGCTGAAGCTTTCTTT.